This T cell receptor (beta chain) was found in a study of early T cells in non-severe SARS-CoV-2 infection. Across the whole study: Sequencing targeted bulk RNA from unsorted whole blood, leaving chains unpaired. Study-level findings and limits: Sequences matched to VDJdb favored anti-spike CD8 responses, while private and CD4 specificities were missed.

The table lists this clonotype with a few counts. The antigen remains undetermined. Individual cDNA molecules received unique molecular identifiers during library preparation. Via MiXCR, TCRdb re-called the 5' RACE reads, giving one row per CDR3 protein. The repertoire consists of 50,000 to 60,000 distinct CDR3 sequences, with 6.5% to 7.5% occurring once and the leading ten covering roughly 5.6%. The CDR3 length is 11 residues. Trimming left V 7 bases short and J 2 bases short, with 4 bases between. The germline CDR1 and CDR2 sequences are SNHLY and FYNNEI. The TCR comes from an adult who was a healthcare worker with PCR-confirmed SARS-CoV-2 infection or an uninfected control (not recorded which). Sequenced here: whole blood, sampled at baseline. The chain employs TRBV2 and TRBJ2-3; no firm D call. The CDR3 protein is CASKVTDTQYF. CDR3 in DNA: TGTGCCAGCAAAGTCACAGATACGCAGTATTTT.